This entry lists 6 T cell receptor beta chains sequenced from one sample in a study of CD8+CD57+ T cells in acquired aplastic anemia. The patients chosen for sequencing had shown expansion of CD8+CD57+ cells (detected by flow cytometry). Genomic DNA, the template, was used for profiling of the TCR beta VDJ and CDR3. MiXCR was run by TCRdb on the reads, yielding one entry per CDR3 protein. The sample lists under 350,000 distinct CDR3 sequences; roughly 61% were seen once. The specimen sequenced was sorted CD4+, CD8+, or CD8+CD57+ T cells (not recorded which) from PBMCs. These receptors came from a human donor with aplastic anemia.

The genes are TRBV7-8 and TRBJ2-7, with 8 nucleotides matching TRBD1. In germline, CDR1 is SGHVS, CDR2 FQNEAQ. The V segment lost 6 bases and the J segment 6 bases; nucleotides outside the gene matches: 10. The CDR3 loop spans 14 amino acids. The DNA of the CDR3 is TGTGCCAGCAGACGAGGGCAGGGGGCTTCCGAGCAGTACTTC. This gives the protein CASRRGQGASEQYF. The full variable domain, with the rest looked up from reference TRBV7-8 and TRBJ2-7, is GAGVSQSPRYKVAKRGQDVALRCDPISGHVSLFWYQQALGQGPEFLTYFQNEAQLDKSGLPSDRFFAERPEGSVSTLKIQRTQQEDSAVYLCASRRGQGASEQYFGPGTRLTVT.

This clonotype was picked up one time. Because the CDR3 is missing its conserved closing phenylalanine or tryptophan, this is likely a read error. The J gene is TRBJ1-6, the V gene TRBV19; TRBD1 matches 7 bases. Per germline, CDR1 LNHDA and CDR2 SQIVND (reference sequence). CDR3 size: 15 residues. Losses at the gene ends were 8 bases for V and 5 bases for J; bases not matched to a gene: 9. The CDR3 protein is CASRRQGEDNSPLHS. The CDR3 DNA reads as TGTGCCAGTCGAAGACAGGGTGAGGATAATTCACCCCTCCACTCT.

V usage is TRBV7-9 and J usage is TRBJ2-3, with 8 bases aligning to TRBD2. The CDR3 extends over 15 amino acids. The germline V gene encodes CDR1 SEHNR and CDR2 FQNEAQ (reference sequence). Trimming at V came to 4 bases and at J to 4 bases, leaving 7 bases not matched to a gene. The CDR3 region is CASSSLSGTSDTQYF. The CDR3 nucleotides are TGTGCCAGCAGCTCCCTTAGCGGGACTTCAGATACGCAGTATTTT.

This chain connects TRBV5-4 to TRBJ2-1, with D possibly being TRBD1 (6 bases). The CDR3 sequence is 16 residues long. V was shortened by 0 bases and J by 0 bases, with 10 bases between the two germline ends. Germline values: CDR1 SGHNT, CDR2 YYREEE (reference sequence). The DNA for the CDR3 is TGTGCCAGCAGCTTGGATCAGGGGAGCTCCTACAATGAGCAGTTCTTC. This sequence encodes CASSLDQGSSYNEQFF.

Ten or more counts support this clonotype. V gene TRBV7-9 combines with J gene TRBJ2-3; weak D call: TRBD2 (6 bases). The length of the CDR3 is 19 residues. CDR1 and CDR2 from the germline V gene are SEHNR and FQNEAQ (reference sequence). V dropped 4 bases and J dropped 1 base, with 24 bases sitting between them. The CDR3 protein is CASSYRPGVLARRTDTQYF. The CDR3 DNA reads as TGTGCCAGCAGCTACCGCCCGGGGGTCCTAGCGAGACGCACAGATACGCAGTATTTT.

With regard to this clonotype: A clone one base away is much larger, so this may be a read error. The CDR3 spells CASSDFMGRGLQRNTIYF. The CDR3 coding sequence is TGTGCCAGCAGTGATTTTATGGGGAGAGGCCTCCAACGAAACACCATATATTTT. The chain recombines TRBV2 with TRBJ1-3; D is ambiguous. This CDR3 comprises 18 residues. V lost 3 bases and J lost 5, with 23 bases in between. The germline CDR1 and CDR2 sequences are SNHLY and FYNNEI. Complete variable domain (other parts from reference TRBV2 and TRBJ1-3): EPEVTQTPSHQVTQMGQEVILRCVPISNHLYFYWYRQILGQKVEFLVSFYNNEISEKSEIFDDQFSVERPDGSNFTLKIRSTKLEDSAMYFCASSDFMGRGLQRNTIYFGEGSWLTVV.